Below are 24 T cell receptor beta chains sequenced from a single sample in a study of blood T cell repertoires in COVID-19. Assay: immunoSEQ multiplex PCR; the TCRdb copy retains only in-frame clones and omits some. The sample contains 200,000 to 250,000 clones, less than 85% of which appear only once. Source material: peripheral blood. The receptors derive from a woman of 80 years or more with COVID-19, enrolled during active disease.

This clone was recorded a few times. This sequence joins TRBV9 and TRBJ2-7; 10 nucleotides match TRBD2. Germline values: CDR1 SGDLS, CDR2 YYNGEE. The CDR3 runs 15 residues. J lost 6 bases, V lost 1 base, and 7 bases had no gene match. CDR3 sequence reads: CASSVRASGSGEQYF. CDR3 sequence (DNA): TGTGCCAGCAGCGTACGGGCTAGCGGGAGCGGCGAGCAGTACTTC.

This clone was seen only a few times. The rearrangement joins TRBV9 to TRBJ2-1; 8 bases map to TRBD2. With 3 bases clipped from V and 0 bases from J, the junction kept 2 bases outside the gene matches. Per the germline V gene, CDR1 is SGDLS and CDR2 is YYNGEE. The CDR3 consists of 15 residues. The CDR3 sequence: CASSESGSSYNEQFF. The CDR3 bases are TGTGCCAGCAGCGAGAGCGGGAGCTCCTACAATGAGCAGTTCTTC.

CDR3 nucleotide sequence: TGTGCCAGCAGCCGACGGGACGACCGAGGGGGCGAAGCTTTCTTT. This translates into CASSRRDDRGGEAFF. The chain joins TRBV3-1 (or the pseudogene TRBV3-2) to TRBJ1-1; 7 bases map to TRBD1. Germline CDR1 LGHDT, CDR2 YNNKEL (reference sequence). CDR3 size: 15 residues. V shed 4 bases and J 8 bases; nucleotides not matched to a gene: 13.

This chain uses TRBV7-9 with TRBJ1-4; 7 positions agree with TRBD1. CDR1 SEHNR and CDR2 FQNEAQ come from the germline V gene (reference sequence). J gave up 7 bases and V 5 bases, and 4 bases lay outside the gene matches. The CDR3 is 13 residues long. The CDR3 region is CASSGTGAEKLFF. Written as DNA, the CDR3 is TGTGCCAGCAGCGGTACAGGGGCTGAAAAACTGTTTTTT.

The rearrangement uses TRBV7-2 and TRBJ1-6, with a possible D match to TRBD1 (5 bases). Trimming took 5 bases from V and 9 from J, leaving 14 bases between them. Germline V lookup: CDR1 SGHTA, CDR2 FQGNSA. This CDR3 has 14 residues. This CDR3 is CASSTRQKSSPLHF. CDR3 bases: TGTGCCAGCAGCACCAGACAGAAAAGTTCACCCCTCCACTTT.

The chain has TRBV14 and TRBJ1-5, with D possibly matching TRBD1 (6 bases). Germline assignment: CDR1 SGHDN and CDR2 FVKESK. The CDR3 totals 13 residues. V shed 9 bases and J shed 9 bases, with 18 bases lying between them. The CDR3 nucleotides read TGTGCCAGTCGGGACACCCAGGGCGGGCCCCAGCATTTT. It yields the protein CASRDTQGGPQHF.

CDR3 sequence (DNA): TGTGCCACCAGTGCAGGGGGCCAGTATGGCTACACCTTC. This gives the protein CATSAGGQYGYTF. This chain uses TRBV24-1 with TRBJ1-2; 8 nucleotides line up with TRBD1. The CDR3 runs 13 residues. The J segment lost 5 bases and the V segment lost 5 bases, leaving 3 bases of the junction unmatched. The germline V gene encodes CDR1 KGHDR and CDR2 SFDVKD.

The V call is TRBV7-8, the J call TRBJ2-3; D not resolved. The V and J ends lost 2 bases and 6 bases respectively, with 9 bases between them. Germline values: CDR1 SGHVS, CDR2 FQNEAQ. This CDR3 has 13 residues. The CDR3 region is CASSLTHIDTQYF. Here the CDR3 DNA reads TGTGCCAGCAGCTTAACCCACATCGATACGCAGTATTTT.

This chain uses TRBV5-1 with TRBJ2-1; a possible D gene is TRBD2 (6 bases). Germline assignment: CDR1 SGHRS and CDR2 YFSETQ. Trimming pared 3 bases from V and 2 bases from J, leaving 15 bases between. This CDR3 is built from 16 residues. CDR3 coding DNA: TGCGCCAGCAGCTGGGGGGTTGTCCCAACCTACAATGAGCAGTTCTTC. Protein sequence: CASSWGVVPTYNEQFF.

Comment on this clone: Other nucleotide sequences from this sample produce the same CDR3. This chain links TRBV3-1 (or the pseudogene TRBV3-2) with TRBJ1-1, with D possibly matching TRBD1 (5 bases). The CDR3 is 14 amino acids. The V end lost 1 base, the J end lost 5 bases, and 11 bases lay between the germline ends. The germline V gene has CDR1 LGHDT and CDR2 YNNKEL (reference sequence). CDR3 DNA: TGTGCCAGCAGCCAAGGTGGTGGGGGGACTGAAGCTTTCTTT. Translating gives CASSQGGGGTEAFF.

This clone has only one observation. Relative to the germline gene, one junction end is altered; a read error may explain this. The chain carries TRBV3-1 (or the pseudogene TRBV3-2) and TRBJ1-4; 7 nucleotides align to TRBD1. The CDR3 runs to 18 residues. Germline CDR1 is LGHDT and CDR2 is YNNKEL (reference sequence). The CDR3 region has the DNA TGTGCCAGCAGCGAAGACGGGACTTCAGGGGGGTGGGGTGAAAAACTGTTTTTT. Encoded protein: CASSEDGTSGGWGEKLFF.

CDR3 region: CASSHAGTAAYEQYF. CDR3 nucleotides: TGTGCCAGCAGCCATGCCGGGACAGCTGCCTACGAGCAGTACTTC. The chain uses TRBV3-1 (or the pseudogene TRBV3-2) and TRBJ2-7; the match to TRBD1 covers 7 bases. Trimming at V came to 3 bases and at J to 2 bases, leaving 7 bases not matched to a gene. Germline V gene data show CDR1 as LGHDT and CDR2 as YNNKEL (reference sequence). This CDR3 has 15 amino acids.

This clone turned up a few times. This chain uses TRBV6-1 with TRBJ1-1, with 7 bases that match TRBD1. Germline V CDR1 and CDR2: MNHNS, SASEGT. The J segment lost 1 base and the V segment lost 1 base, leaving 18 bases of the junction unmatched. The CDR3 loop spans 20 amino acids. CDR3 sequence reads: CASSEGAGGTKSTKNTEAFF. The CDR3 nucleotides are TGTGCCAGCAGTGAAGGAGCAGGGGGGACAAAATCGACCAAGAACACTGAAGCTTTCTTT.

Here the CDR3 DNA reads TGTGCCAGCAGTTCGGAGTTTACCGGCAATCAGCCCCAGCATTTT. Translation: CASSSEFTGNQPQHF. The gene calls are TRBV2 and TRBJ1-5, with D unresolved. This CDR3 is built from 15 residues. V shed 5 bases and J shed 2 bases, with 13 bases lying between them. The germline V gene has CDR1 SNHLY and CDR2 FYNNEI. The variable domain in full, completed from reference TRBV2 and TRBJ1-5, reads EPEVTQTPSHQVTQMGQEVILRCVPISNHLYFYWYRQILGQKVEFLVSFYNNEISEKSEIFDDQFSVERPDGSNFTLKIRSTKLEDSAMYFCASSSEFTGNQPQHFGDGTRLSIL.

The CDR3 DNA follows: TGTGCCGGCCGGGGACAGAGAAACACCGGGGAGCTGTTTTTT. It translates to CAGRGQRNTGELFF. The chain links TRBV2 to TRBJ2-2, with 7 bases fitting TRBD1. With 11 bases clipped from V and 2 bases from J, the junction kept 8 bases outside the gene matches. This CDR3 is 14 amino acids long. Germline CDR1 reads SNHLY; CDR2 reads FYNNEI.

This clone was counted a single time. V is TRBV12-3 or TRBV12-4 and J is TRBJ2-4; D is perhaps TRBD2 (5 bases). This CDR3 has 13 amino acids. V was trimmed by 5 bases and J by 3 bases, leaving 8 bases between them. CDR3 in DNA: TGTGCCAGCAGTCCGGGGAACAAAAACATTCAGTACTTC. Translation: CASSPGNKNIQYF.

The chain links TRBV4-1 to TRBJ2-1, with TRBD2 identical over 8 bases. CDR1 is MGHRA and CDR2 is YSYEKL in the germline V gene. This CDR3 has 16 amino acids. V shed 4 bases, J shed 4 bases, and the junction held 9 bases outside the gene matches. This chain's CDR3 is CASSPGTSGQYNEQFF. The CDR3 DNA follows: TGCGCCAGCAGCCCCGGAACTAGCGGTCAATACAATGAGCAGTTCTTC.

This clone appeared a single time. As DNA, the CDR3 is TGTGCCAGCAGCGTAGAACAGAACAATGAGCAGTTCTTC. Its protein product is CASSVEQNNEQFF. This sequence joins TRBV9 and TRBJ2-1; D uncertain. The CDR3 contains 13 residues. Trimming cost V 0 bases and J 5 bases, with 6 bases left between them. Per the germline V gene, CDR1 is SGDLS and CDR2 is YYNGEE.

The chain couples TRBV9 to TRBJ1-2; no clear D. Deletions cut 4 bases from V and 4 bases from J, with 11 bases between. The length of the CDR3 is 13 residues. CDR1 and CDR2 from the germline V gene are SGDLS and YYNGEE. The CDR3 region has the DNA TGTGCCAGCAGCAGCGTTTCTATCTATGGCTACACCTTC. Translating it yields CASSSVSIYGYTF.

This clone was seen once. The V gene is TRBV2, the J gene TRBJ1-1, with TRBD1 matching 8 bases. In germline, CDR1 is SNHLY, CDR2 FYNNEI. This CDR3 has 14 amino acids. J was trimmed by 4 bases and V by 4 bases; bases with no gene match: 5. In DNA, the CDR3 is TGTGCCAGCAGTGCCGAAACAGGGGGCACTGAAGCTTTCTTT. It specifies CASSAETGGTEAFF.

This clone was counted between two and nine times. This chain connects TRBV29-1 to TRBJ1-2; D might be TRBD1 (6 bases). Germline lookup yields CDR1 SQVTM and CDR2 ANQGSEA. The V end was cut by 5 bases, the J end by 7 bases, with 26 bases between. The CDR3 loop spans 16 amino acids. The CDR3 DNA reads TGCAGCGTTCCGGACGCGACAACATTCTCCAGGGGTGGCTACACCTTC. It translates to CSVPDATTFSRGGYTF. Drawing the rest from reference TRBV29-1 and TRBJ1-2, the complete variable domain is SAVISQKPSRDICQRGTSLTIQCQVDSQVTMMFWYRQQPGQSLTLIATANQGSEATYESGFVIDKFPISRPNLTFSTLTVSNMSPEDSSIYLCSVPDATTFSRGGYTFGSGTRLTVV.

This rearrangement joins TRBV5-1 to TRBJ2-1, with 7 positions matching TRBD2. The germline V gene has CDR1 SGHRS and CDR2 YFSETQ. Trimming cost V 6 bases and J 1 base; bases outside gene matches: 13. This CDR3 contains 17 residues. The CDR3 nucleotides are TGCGCCAGCACCCCGGCGGGGAGCGGGGTTTCCTACAATGAGCAGTTCTTC. The encoded protein is CASTPAGSGVSYNEQFF.

The chain employs TRBV7-2 and TRBJ1-2; D might be TRBD1 (5 bases). The CDR3 contains 15 residues. Germline V gene data show CDR1 as SGHTA and CDR2 as FQGNSA. The CDR3 protein is CVPTRGGGADYGYTF. The CDR3 coding sequence is TGTGTCCCGACTAGGGGCGGGGGAGCCGACTATGGCTACACCTTC.

The V call is TRBV6-5, the J call TRBJ2-7; 10 nucleotides align to TRBD2. The germline gives CDR1 MNHEY, CDR2 SVGAGI. The CDR3 runs 14 residues. The V and J ends lost 5 bases and 7 bases, in that order; junction bases with no gene match: 8. CDR3 region: CASSPLAGGGEQYF. The CDR3 DNA reads TGTGCCAGCAGTCCTTTAGCGGGAGGTGGAGAGCAGTACTTC.